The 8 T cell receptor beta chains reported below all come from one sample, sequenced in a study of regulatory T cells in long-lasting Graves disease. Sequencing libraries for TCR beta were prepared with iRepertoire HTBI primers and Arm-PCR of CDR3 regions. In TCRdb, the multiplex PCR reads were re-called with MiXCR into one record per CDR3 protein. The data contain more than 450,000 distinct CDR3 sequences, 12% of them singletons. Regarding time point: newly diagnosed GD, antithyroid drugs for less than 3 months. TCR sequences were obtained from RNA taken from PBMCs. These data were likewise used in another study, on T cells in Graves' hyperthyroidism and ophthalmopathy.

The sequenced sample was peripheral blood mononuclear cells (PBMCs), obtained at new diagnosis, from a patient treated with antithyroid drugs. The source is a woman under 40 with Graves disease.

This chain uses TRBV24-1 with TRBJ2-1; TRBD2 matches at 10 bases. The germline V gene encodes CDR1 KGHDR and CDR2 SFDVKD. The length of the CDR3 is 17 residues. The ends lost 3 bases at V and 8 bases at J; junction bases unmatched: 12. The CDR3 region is CATSDPRGSGRAHEQFF. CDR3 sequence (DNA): TGTGCCACCAGTGATCCCAGGGGGAGCGGGAGGGCCCATGAGCAGTTCTTC.

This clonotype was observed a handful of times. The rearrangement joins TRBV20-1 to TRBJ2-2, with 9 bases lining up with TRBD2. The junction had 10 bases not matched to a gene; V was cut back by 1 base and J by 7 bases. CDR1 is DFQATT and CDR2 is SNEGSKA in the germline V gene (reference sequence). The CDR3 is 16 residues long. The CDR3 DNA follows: TGCAGTGCTAGAGGCGACGGCGGGAGGGGTGGCGGGGAGCTGTTTTTT. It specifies CSARGDGGRGGGELFF.

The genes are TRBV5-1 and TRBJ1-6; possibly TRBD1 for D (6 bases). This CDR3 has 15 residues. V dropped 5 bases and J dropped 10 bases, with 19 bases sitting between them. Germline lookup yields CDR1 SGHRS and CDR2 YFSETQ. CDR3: CASSSDRGRYSPLHF. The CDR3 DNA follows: TGCGCCAGCAGTTCGGACAGAGGGAGGTACTCACCCCTCCACTTT.

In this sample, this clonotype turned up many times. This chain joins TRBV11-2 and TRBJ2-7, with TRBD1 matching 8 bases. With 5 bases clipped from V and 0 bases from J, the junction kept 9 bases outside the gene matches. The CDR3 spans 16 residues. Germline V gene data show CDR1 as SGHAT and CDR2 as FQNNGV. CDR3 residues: CASSPRTGMSSYEQYF. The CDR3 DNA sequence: TGTGCCAGCAGCCCCCGGACAGGGATGAGCTCCTACGAGCAGTACTTC.

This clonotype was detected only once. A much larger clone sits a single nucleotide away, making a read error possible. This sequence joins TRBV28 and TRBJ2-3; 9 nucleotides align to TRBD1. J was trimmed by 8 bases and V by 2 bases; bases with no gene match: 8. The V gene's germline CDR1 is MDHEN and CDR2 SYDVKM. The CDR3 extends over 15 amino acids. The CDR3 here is CASSLTGTGFSTQYF. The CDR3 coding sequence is TGTGCCAGCAGTTTAACTGGGACAGGGTTTAGTACGCAGTATTTT.

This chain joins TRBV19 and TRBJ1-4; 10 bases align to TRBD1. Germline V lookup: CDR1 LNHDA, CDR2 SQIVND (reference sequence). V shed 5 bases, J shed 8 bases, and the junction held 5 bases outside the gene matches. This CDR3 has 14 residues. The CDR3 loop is CASSLRDRGEKLFF. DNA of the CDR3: TGTGCCAGTAGTCTCCGGGACAGGGGCGAAAAACTGTTTTTT.

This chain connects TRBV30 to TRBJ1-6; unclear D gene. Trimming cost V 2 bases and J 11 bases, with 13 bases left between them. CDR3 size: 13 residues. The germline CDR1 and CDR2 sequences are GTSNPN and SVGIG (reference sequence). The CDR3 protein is CAWSSTGNPPLHF. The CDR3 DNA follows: TGTGCCTGGAGTTCCACGGGAAATCCACCCCTCCACTTT.

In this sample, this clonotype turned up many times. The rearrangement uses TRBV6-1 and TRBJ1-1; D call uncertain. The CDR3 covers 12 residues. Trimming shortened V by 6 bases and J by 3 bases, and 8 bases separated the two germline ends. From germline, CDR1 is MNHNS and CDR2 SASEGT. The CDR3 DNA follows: TGTGCCAGCAGCACACGGGACACTGAAGCTTTCTTT. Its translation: CASSTRDTEAFF.